These 32 T cell receptor beta chains came from one sample sequenced in a study of T-cell reconstitution after alpha-beta-depleted transplantation in children. The TCRbeta library incorporated unique molecular identifiers. TCRdb ran MiXCR on the PCR reads and lists one entry per CDR3 protein. The table includes about 110,000 distinct CDR3 sequences, approximately 6% detected once. Sequenced here: PBMCs, mostly from graft donor cells, sampled 360 days after TCRalphabeta/CD19-depleted stem cell transplant. The receptors originated from a male patient under 10 years old who had a stem cell transplant for acute lymphoblastic leukemia, so the T cells may come from the graft donor.

Many counts were recorded for this clonotype. The chain carries TRBV7-9 and TRBJ1-3, with 9 bases fitting TRBD1. The V and J ends lost 5 bases and 7 bases, in that order; junction bases with no gene match: 9. Germline V lookup: CDR1 SEHNR, CDR2 FQNEAQ (reference sequence). The CDR3 is 15 amino acids. The DNA of the CDR3 is TGTGCCAGCAGCCTAGGCGGACAGGGGAGGAACACCATATATTTT. Amino acids: CASSLGGQGRNTIYF.

There are a few counts of this clonotype. The CDR3 reads CASSLGYRAYEQYF. DNA of the CDR3: TGTGCCAGCAGTTTAGGGTACAGGGCCTACGAGCAGTACTTC. This rearrangement joins TRBV28 to TRBJ2-7; a weak D match, TRBD1 (6 bases). The CDR3 is 14 amino acids. Germline V gene lookup returns CDR1 MDHEN and CDR2 SYDVKM. Trimming pared 2 bases from V and 2 bases from J, leaving 10 bases between.

This clonotype came up many times. This sequence joins TRBV7-2 and TRBJ2-5; 7 bases fit TRBD1. Losses at the gene ends were 2 bases for V and 4 bases for J; bases not matched to a gene: 1. Per the germline V gene, CDR1 is SGHTA and CDR2 is FQGNSA. This CDR3 spans 13 amino acids. For the CDR3, the DNA is TGTGCCAGCAGCTTAAACAGGGGAGAGACCCAGTACTTC. This translates into CASSLNRGETQYF.

The rearrangement joins TRBV13 to TRBJ2-7; no clear D. V lost 8 bases, J lost 2 bases, and 10 bases lay in between. CDR3 length: 12 residues. Germline values: CDR1 PRHDT, CDR2 FYEKMQ (reference sequence). The CDR3 loop reads CASGPNTYEQYF. The CDR3 DNA sequence: TGTGCCAGCGGCCCCAATACCTACGAGCAGTACTTC.

This clonotype has ten or more counts. The chain recombines TRBV29-1 with TRBJ1-2, with unresolved D. Trimming stripped 4 bases from V and 3 bases from J, with 6 bases between. The CDR3 consists of 11 residues. Germline values: CDR1 SQVTM, CDR2 ANQGSEA. This CDR3 reads CSVAGYYGYTF. As DNA, the CDR3 is TGCAGCGTTGCGGGGTACTATGGCTACACCTTC.

This clonotype was seen repeatedly, ten times or more. The chain joins TRBV2 to TRBJ2-7; perhaps D is TRBD1 or TRBD2 (6 bases each). The V end was cut by 2 bases, the J end by 6 bases, with 14 bases between. The CDR3 runs to 14 residues. Germline CDR1 reads SNHLY; CDR2 reads FYNNEI. CDR3 loop: CASSERGTGAEQYF. CDR3 in DNA: TGTGCCAGCAGTGAACGGGGGACGGGGGCCGAGCAGTACTTC. Filled out from reference TRBV2 and TRBJ2-7, the complete variable domain reads EPEVTQTPSHQVTQMGQEVILRCVPISNHLYFYWYRQILGQKVEFLVSFYNNEISEKSEIFDDQFSVERPDGSNFTLKIRSTKLEDSAMYFCASSERGTGAEQYFGPGTRLTVT.

In this sample, this clonotype turned up a few times. The chain employs TRBV5-1 and TRBJ2-5, with TRBD1 as a possible D gene (7 bases). The germline V gene has CDR1 SGHRS and CDR2 YFSETQ. Trimming removed 4 bases from V and 4 bases from J, with 20 bases in between. The CDR3 is 16 amino acids. The CDR3 sequence is CASSPRGDAGPETQYF. The CDR3 nucleotides are TGCGCCAGCAGCCCCAGGGGGGACGCTGGTCCAGAGACCCAGTACTTC.

Ten or more counts support this clonotype. This chain connects TRBV7-3 to TRBJ2-2; 8 nucleotides line up with TRBD1. J was trimmed by 3 bases and V by 5 bases; bases with no gene match: 5. The CDR3 consists of 15 residues. Germline CDR1 SGHTA, CDR2 FQGTGA. This CDR3 reads CASSQTGEDTGELFF. For the CDR3, the DNA is TGTGCCAGCAGCCAGACAGGGGAGGACACCGGGGAGCTGTTTTTT.

This clonotype occurred a few times. The chain's CDR3 is CASSPTTGWGTEAFF. The CDR3 region has the DNA TGTGCCAGCAGCCCCACTACAGGGTGGGGCACTGAAGCTTTCTTT. The J gene is TRBJ1-1, the V gene TRBV7-3; weak D call: TRBD1 (6 bases). CDR1 SGHTA and CDR2 FQGTGA come from the germline V gene. V lost 5 bases and J 4 bases, leaving 17 bases between the germline ends. There are 15 residues in the CDR3.

The J gene is TRBJ1-5, the V gene TRBV7-8; no firm D call. Germline CDR1 is SGHVS and CDR2 is FQNEAQ. The germline V and J ends were trimmed by 2 bases and 3 bases, with 11 bases remaining between them. CDR3 length: 15 amino acids. CDR3: CASSLRPLVNQPQHF. Written as DNA, the CDR3 is TGTGCCAGCAGCTTAAGACCGTTGGTCAATCAGCCCCAGCATTTT. Supplemented by reference TRBV7-8 and TRBJ1-5, the full variable domain reads GAGVSQSPRYKVAKRGQDVALRCDPISGHVSLFWYQQALGQGPEFLTYFQNEAQLDKSGLPSDRFFAERPEGSVSTLKIQRTQQEDSAVYLCASSLRPLVNQPQHFGDGTRLSIL.

This rearrangement joins TRBV27 to TRBJ2-4, with 8 bases lining up with TRBD1. Per the germline V gene, CDR1 is MNHEY and CDR2 is SMNVEV (reference sequence). This CDR3 comprises 14 residues. J lost 1 base, V lost 6 bases, and 2 bases had no gene match. This CDR3 is CASSYRGAKNIQYF. For the CDR3, the DNA is TGTGCCAGCAGCTACAGGGGGGCCAAAAACATTCAGTACTTC.

This clonotype has just a few counts. This chain uses TRBV5-1 with TRBJ1-1; D possibly corresponds to TRBD1 (5 bases). CDR1 SGHRS and CDR2 YFSETQ come from the germline V gene. The germline V and J ends were trimmed by 4 bases and 4 bases, with 14 bases remaining between them. CDR3 length: 14 residues. The CDR3 nucleotides read TGCGCCAGCAGCACCTGGACATTGGGCACTGAAGCTTTCTTT. Its protein is CASSTWTLGTEAFF.

This clonotype was counted at least ten times. The gene calls are TRBV7-9 and TRBJ2-1; 10 bases are a match to TRBD2. The CDR3 consists of 14 residues. The V gene end was trimmed by 1 base and the J gene end by 9 bases; junction bases not matched to a gene: 3. Germline V gene data show CDR1 as SEHNR and CDR2 as FQNEAQ (reference sequence). CDR3 nucleotides: TGTGCCAGCAGCTTAGGAGCGGGAGGGAGTGAGCAGTTCTTC. Translated, it gives CASSLGAGGSEQFF.

This clonotype was recorded many times. The chain joins TRBV28 to TRBJ1-3, with TRBD1 as a possible D gene (5 bases). This CDR3 is built from 16 residues. Trimming took off 6 bases at V and 0 bases at J, with 15 bases between the two ends. Looked up from germline, CDR1 is MDHEN and CDR2 is SYDVKM. In DNA, the CDR3 is TGTGCCAGCAGCCGGGGACGGTGGAGCTCTGGAAACACCATATATTTT. Translation gives CASSRGRWSSGNTIYF.

There are a few counts of this clonotype. Compared with germline, one end of the junction differs, possibly owing to a read error. This chain links TRBV9 with TRBJ2-1, with 11 bases lining up with TRBD2. Germline CDR1 reads SGDLS; CDR2 reads YYNGEE. The CDR3 is 13 residues long. CDR3 protein: CASRVAGGNEQFF. DNA for the CDR3: TGTGCCAGCAGAGTAGCGGGAGGGAATGAGCAGTTCTTC. Variable domain in full (rest from reference TRBV9 and TRBJ2-1): DSGVTQTPKHLITATGQRVTLRCSPRSGDLSVYWYQQSLDQGLQFLIQYYNGEERAKGNILERFSAQQFPDLHSELNLSSLELGDSALYFCASRVAGGNEQFFGPGTRLTVL.

In its sample, this clonotype was seen many times. This sequence joins TRBV11-2 and TRBJ2-3; 7 bases fit TRBD2. Germline CDR1 is SGHAT and CDR2 is FQNNGV. J was trimmed by 1 base and V by 1 base; bases with no gene match: 2. CDR3 length: 15 residues. CDR3 sequence: CASSLVGGGTDTQYF. CDR3 nucleotide sequence: TGTGCCAGCAGCTTAGTTGGGGGGGGCACAGATACGCAGTATTTT. The entire variable domain, with the rest obtained from reference TRBV11-2 and TRBJ2-3, is as follows: EAGVAQSPRYKIIEKRQSVAFWCNPISGHATLYWYQQILGQGPKLLIQFQNNGVVDDSQLPKDRFSAERLKGVDSTLKIQPAKLEDSAVYLCASSLVGGGTDTQYFGPGTRLTVL.

This clonotype was seen repeatedly, ten times or more. The chain is built from TRBV12-3 or TRBV12-4 and TRBJ1-1; TRBD1 might be the D (5 bases). The CDR3 runs 15 residues. The germline V and J ends were trimmed by 0 bases and 0 bases, with 8 bases remaining between them. CDR3 DNA: TGTGCCAGCAGTTTAGCGGGACGCCTGAACACTGAAGCTTTCTTT. It is translated as CASSLAGRLNTEAFF.

This clonotype was observed many times. This rearrangement joins TRBV5-1 to TRBJ2-6, with 7 bases aligning to TRBD1. This CDR3 has 14 residues. Losses at the gene ends were 0 bases for V and 7 bases for J; bases not matched to a gene: 1. Looked up from germline, CDR1 is SGHRS and CDR2 is YFSETQ. This CDR3 reads CASSLGQGANVLTF. In nucleotides, the CDR3 is TGCGCCAGCAGCTTGGGACAGGGAGCCAACGTCCTGACTTTC.

This clonotype was observed many times. J is TRBJ2-7 and V is TRBV28; D uncertain. V was cut by 5 bases and J by 2 bases, with 10 bases left in between. This CDR3 spans 13 amino acids. Germline loops: CDR1 MDHEN, CDR2 SYDVKM. Here the CDR3 reads CASSPALAYEQYF. CDR3 DNA sequence: TGTGCCAGCAGTCCGGCTCTCGCCTACGAGCAGTACTTC.

The J gene is TRBJ2-5, the V gene TRBV6-5; 9 nucleotides line up with TRBD1. V lost 0 bases to trimming and J lost 4 bases; unmatched junction nucleotides: 6. CDR3 length: 16 amino acids. Germline CDR1 is MNHEY and CDR2 is SVGAGI. The DNA for the CDR3 is TGTGCCAGCAGTTACTCGGGACAGGGATTGCGAGAGACCCAGTACTTC. Its translation is CASSYSGQGLRETQYF.

This clonotype has at least ten counts. The chain combines TRBV7-9 with TRBJ1-2, with D uncertain. CDR3 length: 10 residues. Trimming removed 1 base at V and 8 bases at J, with 2 bases between. Germline loops: CDR1 SEHNR, CDR2 FQNEAQ (reference sequence). The CDR3 loop reads CASSLVGYTF. Here the CDR3 DNA reads TGTGCCAGCAGCTTAGTCGGCTACACCTTC.

DNA for the CDR3: TGTGCCAGCAGTTTACGATTAGGGCATTACGAGCAGTACTTC. This gives the protein CASSLRLGHYEQYF. The chain recombines TRBV28 with TRBJ2-7; no clear D gene. In germline, CDR1 is MDHEN, CDR2 SYDVKM. The CDR3 spans 14 residues. V lost 2 bases and J 4 bases, leaving 12 bases between the germline ends.

This chain links TRBV7-9 with TRBJ2-2, with a possible D match to TRBD2 (5 bases). The CDR3 contains 16 residues. V was cut by 5 bases and J by 2 bases, with 15 bases left in between. Germline values: CDR1 SEHNR, CDR2 FQNEAQ (reference sequence). The DNA of the CDR3 is TGTGCCAGCAGCACCCGAAGGACTCCAAACACCGGGGAGCTGTTTTTT. Translated, it gives CASSTRRTPNTGELFF. Based on the CDR3 plus reference TRBV7-9 and TRBJ2-2, the full variable domain is DTGVSQNPRHKITKRGQNVTFRCDPISEHNRLYWYRQTLGQGPEFLTYFQNEAQLEKSRLLSDRFSAERPKGSFSTLEIQRTEQGDSAMYLCASSTRRTPNTGELFFGEGSRLTVL.

Only a few counts were recorded for this clonotype. The CDR3 here is CASSSTGVGTNEKLFF. CDR3 nucleotides: TGTGCCAGCAGCTCAACAGGGGTAGGAACTAATGAAAAACTGTTTTTT. This chain joins TRBV13 and TRBJ1-4; 7 nucleotides line up with TRBD1. The CDR3 sequence is 16 residues long. Germline values: CDR1 PRHDT, CDR2 FYEKMQ (reference sequence). With V trimmed by 4 bases and J by 1 base, 6 bases remained unmatched.

In its sample, this clonotype was seen many times. The V call is TRBV6-5, the J call TRBJ2-1; D is undetermined. The CDR3 has 12 amino acids. CDR1 and CDR2 from the germline V gene are MNHEY and SVGAGI. Trimming shortened V by 2 bases and J by 3 bases, and 2 bases separated the two germline ends. CDR3: CASSYDYNEQFF. Here the CDR3 DNA reads TGTGCCAGCAGTTACGACTACAATGAGCAGTTCTTC.

Ten or more counts support this clonotype. V is TRBV9 and J is TRBJ2-2, with D perhaps given as TRBD1 or TRBD2 (5 bases each). This CDR3 spans 15 amino acids. The V gene's germline CDR1 is SGDLS and CDR2 YYNGEE. The V and J ends lost 1 base and 9 bases respectively, with 16 bases between them. This CDR3 reads CASSVNEGLYRELFF. CDR3 nucleotide sequence: TGTGCCAGCAGCGTAAATGAGGGGCTGTACAGGGAGCTGTTTTTT. Combining the CDR3 with reference TRBV9 and TRBJ2-2 gives the whole variable domain DSGVTQTPKHLITATGQRVTLRCSPRSGDLSVYWYQQSLDQGLQFLIQYYNGEERAKGNILERFSAQQFPDLHSELNLSSLELGDSALYFCASSVNEGLYRELFFGEGSRLTVL.

Many counts were recorded for this clonotype. This sequence joins TRBV27 and TRBJ1-2; D perhaps matches TRBD1 (5 bases). The germline V gene encodes CDR1 MNHEY and CDR2 SMNVEV (reference sequence). V dropped 4 bases and J dropped 4 bases, with 13 bases sitting between them. The CDR3 is made up of 14 amino acids. The CDR3 DNA reads TGTGCCAGCAGTTCTCGGGACGGCTTCTATGGCTACACCTTC. Translating gives CASSSRDGFYGYTF.

This clonotype was counted at least ten times. The chain employs TRBV7-3 and TRBJ2-1, with TRBD2 identical over 8 bases. V lost 4 bases to trimming and J lost 6 bases; unmatched junction nucleotides: 14. CDR3 size: 17 residues. Germline assignment: CDR1 SGHTA and CDR2 FQGTGA. DNA for the CDR3: TGTGCCAGCAGCTCGCTGACGGGAGGGCCCTCTGGCAATGAGCAGTTCTTC. Amino acid sequence: CASSSLTGGPSGNEQFF.

This clonotype came up many times. The rearrangement uses TRBV29-1 and TRBJ1-3; a weak D match, TRBD1 (5 bases). This CDR3 comprises 14 residues. Germline V CDR1 and CDR2: SQVTM, ANQGSEA. Trimming cost V 4 bases and J 1 base, with 11 bases left between them. The CDR3 coding sequence is TGCAGCGTTGGGGGCACACGATCTGGAAACACCATATATTTT. This translates into CSVGGTRSGNTIYF.

The rearrangement links TRBV20-1 to TRBJ2-2; possibly TRBD1 or TRBD2 for D (5 bases each). The CDR3 is 13 residues long. CDR1 is DFQATT and CDR2 is SNEGSKA in the germline V gene (reference sequence). V lost 8 bases, J lost 6 bases, and 16 bases lay in between. The CDR3 region has the DNA TGCAGTACTCCGGGACCCCGCCCCGGGGAGCTGTTTTTT. This codes for CSTPGPRPGELFF.

The rearrangement links TRBV7-9 to TRBJ2-7; D gene uncertain. CDR1 is SEHNR and CDR2 is FQNEAQ in the germline V gene (reference sequence). This CDR3 region has 12 residues. Trimming shortened V by 5 bases and J by 4 bases, and 9 bases separated the two germline ends. DNA of the CDR3: TGTGCCAGCAGCGTGGCGGCATACGAGCAGTACTTC. Protein: CASSVAAYEQYF.

This clonotype was picked up many times. This rearrangement joins TRBV24-1 to TRBJ2-5; D unclear. Trimming stripped 9 bases from V and 5 bases from J, with 15 bases between. The V gene's germline CDR1 is KGHDR and CDR2 SFDVKD. The CDR3 length is 13 residues. CDR3 sequence reads: CATQGPSRETQYF. CDR3 coding DNA: TGTGCCACCCAAGGACCGTCCCGGGAGACCCAGTACTTC.